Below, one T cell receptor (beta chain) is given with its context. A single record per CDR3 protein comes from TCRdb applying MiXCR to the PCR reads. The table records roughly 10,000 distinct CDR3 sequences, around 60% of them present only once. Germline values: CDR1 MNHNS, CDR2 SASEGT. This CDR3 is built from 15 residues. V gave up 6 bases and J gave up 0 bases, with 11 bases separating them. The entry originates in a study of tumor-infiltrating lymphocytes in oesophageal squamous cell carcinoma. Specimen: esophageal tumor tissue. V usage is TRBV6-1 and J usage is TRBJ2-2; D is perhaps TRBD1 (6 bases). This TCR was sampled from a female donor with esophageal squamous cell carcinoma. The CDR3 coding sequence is TGTGCCAGCAGGGCAGGGGCTTCGAACACCGGGGAGCTGTTTTTT. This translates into CASRAGASNTGELFF.